This passage covers 32 T cell receptor beta chains from one sample sequenced in a study of vaccination and CD4 T cells after COVID-19. Scientists ran DNA taken from cultured CD4+ T cells through the Oncomine TCR Beta short-read assay for sequencing. A single record per CDR3 protein comes from TCRdb applying MiXCR to the PCR reads. The sample contains some 14,000 distinct CDR3 sequences, around two fifths of which appear only once. The antigens for these receptors are not known. Noted treatment: roughly ten-day PBMC culture with coronavirus spike peptide pools or control peptides (ViraFEST assay). The sequencing input was CD4+ T cells from blood, cultured in vitro. All receptors derive from a human donor who had recovered from COVID-19.

The chain is built from TRBV11-1 and TRBJ2-5; 10 positions match TRBD1. The V and J ends lost 4 bases and 4 bases, in that order; junction bases with no gene match: 3. Germline V gives CDR1 SGHAT, CDR2 FQDESV (reference sequence). There are 14 residues in the CDR3. CDR3 bases: TGTGCCAGCAGCTCCAGGGACAGGGGAGAGACCCAGTACTTC. Translating it yields CASSSRDRGETQYF.

This clonotype was observed a few times. The chain is built from TRBV15 and TRBJ1-6, with D tentatively TRBD1 (5 bases). Germline V lookup: CDR1 LNHNV, CDR2 YYDKDF (reference sequence). Trimming took off 5 bases at V and 7 bases at J, with 15 bases between the two ends. The CDR3 covers 15 residues. The CDR3 loop reads CATSPGRLNNSPLHF. CDR3 coding DNA: TGTGCCACCAGCCCAGGGAGGTTGAACAATTCACCCCTCCACTTT.

The gene calls are TRBV7-2 and TRBJ1-4, with 8 positions matching TRBD1. Germline CDR1 is SGHTA and CDR2 is FQGNSA. V shed 7 bases, J shed 7 bases, and the junction held 5 bases outside the gene matches. The CDR3 covers 13 residues. CDR3 bases: TGTGCCAGCAATCTAGGACAGGGTGAAAAACTGTTTTTT. Its protein is CASNLGQGEKLFF.

This clonotype was picked up a small number of times. This sequence joins TRBV6-1 and TRBJ1-2; 8 bases map to TRBD1. The CDR3 extends over 13 amino acids. Germline CDR1 MNHNS, CDR2 SASEGT. V shed 7 bases, J shed 8 bases, and the junction held 9 bases outside the gene matches. CDR3 in DNA: TGTGCCAGCACTGTAACAGGGGGGGTAGGCTACACCTTC. Translating gives CASTVTGGVGYTF.

The CDR3 bases are TGTGCCAGCAGCTTACCGGGATGGCAGCAGTACTTC. As protein: CASSLPGWQQYF. V and J are TRBV11-2 and TRBJ2-7; D possibly corresponds to TRBD2 (5 bases). Germline-derived CDR1 and CDR2 are SGHAT and FQNNGV. The CDR3 covers 12 residues. Trimming removed 2 bases from V and 8 bases from J, with 10 bases in between.

V and J are TRBV20-1 and TRBJ2-3; D is ambiguous. The V and J ends lost 5 bases and 1 base respectively, with 19 bases between them. There are 16 residues in the CDR3. Germline V lookup: CDR1 DFQATT, CDR2 SNEGSKA (reference sequence). CDR3 in amino acids: CSAVRPTGTGTDTQYF. The DNA for the CDR3 is TGCAGTGCTGTTCGGCCTACTGGTACTGGCACAGATACGCAGTATTTT.

This chain connects TRBV11-2 to TRBJ2-2; tentative D call: TRBD2 (6 bases). The CDR3 consists of 14 residues. The V end was cut by 0 bases, the J end by 6 bases, with 8 bases between. Germline loops: CDR1 SGHAT, CDR2 FQNNGV. The CDR3 region has the DNA TGTGCCAGCAGCTTAGACGGGAGAGCCGGGGAGCTGTTTTTT. Residues: CASSLDGRAGELFF.

The V and J genes are TRBV20-1 and TRBJ2-2, with D perhaps TRBD1 (5 bases). Germline assignment: CDR1 DFQATT and CDR2 SNEGSKA (reference sequence). Trimming removed 3 bases from V and 4 bases from J, with 12 bases in between. This CDR3 is 14 amino acids long. In nucleotides, the CDR3 is TGCAGTGCTAGGAGACAGCACTTCACCGGGGAGCTGTTTTTT. Translated: CSARRQHFTGELFF.

This clonotype was seen only a few times. This chain links TRBV20-1 with TRBJ2-2; TRBD2 might be the D (5 bases). The CDR3 loop spans 14 amino acids. Germline V gives CDR1 DFQATT, CDR2 SNEGSKA (reference sequence). The germline V and J ends were trimmed by 4 bases and 5 bases, with 14 bases remaining between them. The CDR3 coding sequence is TGCAGTGCTACACCGGGAACCCTTACCGGGGAGCTGTTTTTT. It encodes CSATPGTLTGELFF.

The V call is TRBV5-1, the J call TRBJ2-1; TRBD2 agrees at 9 bases. Germline V CDR1 and CDR2: SGHRS, YFSETQ. The CDR3 sequence is 13 residues long. V lost 5 bases to trimming and J lost 7 bases; unmatched junction nucleotides: 4. The CDR3 DNA reads as TGCGCCAGCAGGGATCTAGCGGGGAATGAGCAGTTCTTC. Translating gives CASRDLAGNEQFF. Full variable domain (missing parts from reference TRBV5-1 and TRBJ2-1): KAGVTQTPRYLIKTRGQQVTLSCSPISGHRSVSWYQQTPGQGLQFLFEYFSETQRNKGNFPGRFSGRQFSNSRSEMNVSTLELGDSALYLCASRDLAGNEQFFGPGTRLTVL.

As regards this clonotype: Compared with germline, one end of the junction differs, possibly owing to a read error. The rearrangement uses TRBV24-1 and TRBJ2-2; TRBD2 is a possible D gene (6 bases). Germline V CDR1 and CDR2: KGHDR, SFDVKD. The CDR3 runs 17 residues. The CDR3 protein is CATSDPRRASNTGGLFF. The DNA of the CDR3 is TGTGCCACCAGTGACCCCCGGCGAGCCTCGAACACCGGGGGGCTGTTTTTT.

CDR3 nucleotide sequence: TGCAGTGCCCCCCAGCGGGATAAAGGAGAGACCCAGTACTTC. This gives the protein CSAPQRDKGETQYF. The chain joins TRBV20-1 to TRBJ2-5; 7 nucleotides match TRBD2. This CDR3 spans 14 amino acids. Germline V CDR1 and CDR2: DFQATT, SNEGSKA (reference sequence). The V and J ends lost 6 bases and 4 bases, in that order; junction bases with no gene match: 11.

The rearrangement links TRBV5-1 to TRBJ2-5, with 7 bases aligning to TRBD2. The CDR3 has 14 amino acids. Germline loops: CDR1 SGHRS, CDR2 YFSETQ. Trimming removed 1 base from V and 7 bases from J; junction bases left unmatched: 7. CDR3 DNA sequence: TGCGCCAGCAGCTTGTTTGGCAGGGAGGGGACCCAGTACTTC. Protein product: CASSLFGREGTQYF. Drawing the rest from reference TRBV5-1 and TRBJ2-5, the complete variable domain is KAGVTQTPRYLIKTRGQQVTLSCSPISGHRSVSWYQQTPGQGLQFLFEYFSETQRNKGNFPGRFSGRQFSNSRSEMNVSTLELGDSALYLCASSLFGREGTQYFGPGTRLLVL.

The chain carries TRBV7-3 and TRBJ2-7, with D maybe TRBD1 (6 bases). Between the trimmed V and J ends, which lost 5 bases and 8 bases, there was a span of 13 bases. Germline values: CDR1 SGHTA, CDR2 FQGTGA. The CDR3 totals 12 residues. The CDR3 DNA follows: TGTGCCAGCAGCCCGGACAGTACAAAGCAGTACTTC. Translation: CASSPDSTKQYF.

This clonotype was observed a handful of times. The chain employs TRBV12-3 or TRBV12-4 and TRBJ1-2; D possibly corresponds to TRBD1 (5 bases). This CDR3 is built from 13 residues. V was cut by 6 bases and J by 4 bases, with 12 bases left in between. This CDR3 reads CASSQGRAYGYTF. DNA for the CDR3: TGTGCCAGCAGCCAGGGCCGCGCCTATGGCTACACCTTC.

This clonotype was observed a few times. The gene calls are TRBV20-1 and TRBJ1-1, with 7 bases matching TRBD1. The CDR3 runs to 14 residues. The V and J ends lost 6 bases and 1 base, in that order; junction bases with no gene match: 8. Germline CDR1 is DFQATT and CDR2 is SNEGSKA (reference sequence). The DNA of the CDR3 is TGCAGTGCCCGCCTTACAGGGGAGAACACTGAAGCTTTCTTT. This sequence encodes CSARLTGENTEAFF.

This clonotype was recorded only once. The rearrangement uses TRBV28 and TRBJ1-2; D is undetermined. The V gene's germline CDR1 is MDHEN and CDR2 SYDVKM. The CDR3 spans 12 residues. The germline V and J ends were trimmed by 3 bases and 7 bases, with 9 bases remaining between them. The CDR3 region is CASSFGDSGYTF. CDR3 DNA sequence: TGTGCCAGCAGTTTCGGTGATAGTGGCTACACCTTC.

This clonotype was counted a few times. J is TRBJ1-5 and V is TRBV2; 7 bases align to TRBD1. CDR1 and CDR2 (germline): SNHLY, FYNNEI. V dropped 5 bases and J dropped 3; count of bases not matched to a gene: 4. The CDR3 is 14 amino acids. The CDR3 DNA sequence: TGTGCCAGCAGTCGGGACAGATTCAATCAGCCCCAGCATTTT. This encodes CASSRDRFNQPQHF.

There are a few counts of this clonotype. This chain uses TRBV20-1 with TRBJ2-5; TRBD2 matches 8 bases. The CDR3 is 15 residues long. Germline V gives CDR1 DFQATT, CDR2 SNEGSKA (reference sequence). The V gene end was trimmed by 5 bases and the J gene end by 5 bases; junction bases not matched to a gene: 13. CDR3: CSAGERGTGGETQYF. The CDR3 DNA reads TGCAGTGCTGGGGAGCGGGGGACCGGGGGGGAGACCCAGTACTTC.

This clonotype was seen more than once but under ten times. J is TRBJ1-1 and V is TRBV19, with D perhaps TRBD1 (5 bases). Trimming took 4 bases from V and 1 from J, leaving 13 bases between them. CDR3 length: 15 amino acids. CDR1 and CDR2 (germline): LNHDA, SQIVND (reference sequence). CDR3 sequence (DNA): TGTGCCAGTAGTACCAGGGACGGGCCGAACACTGAAGCTTTCTTT. This codes for CASSTRDGPNTEAFF.

V gene TRBV6-1 combines with J gene TRBJ1-2; TRBD1 might be the D (6 bases). From germline, CDR1 is MNHNS and CDR2 SASEGT. This CDR3 is 14 amino acids long. V was clipped by 7 bases and J by 5 bases, with 17 bases between them. The CDR3 coding sequence is TGTGCCAGCAACCACTACAGGGAGGGGTATGGCTACACCTTC. Translation: CASNHYREGYGYTF.

The chain recombines TRBV6-1 with TRBJ1-2, with TRBD1 matching 10 bases. CDR3 length equals 12 residues. CDR1 MNHNS and CDR2 SASEGT come from the germline V gene. V lost 8 bases and J lost 5; bases outside the gene matches: 2. Here the CDR3 DNA reads TGTGCCAGCCGGGACAGGGGATATGGCTACACCTTC. This codes for CASRDRGYGYTF.

This clonotype was counted between two and nine times. The chain is built from TRBV12-3 or TRBV12-4 and TRBJ2-7; D uncertain. There are 12 residues in the CDR3. Trimming stripped 2 bases from V and 3 bases from J, with 5 bases between. CDR3 sequence reads: CASSLNGYEQYF. CDR3 nucleotides: TGTGCCAGCAGTTTAAACGGCTACGAGCAGTACTTC.

The chain joins TRBV2 to TRBJ2-7, with 7 nucleotides matching TRBD1. Germline assignment: CDR1 SNHLY and CDR2 FYNNEI. Trimming took 6 bases from V and 0 from J; bases not matched to a gene: 5. This CDR3 region has 14 residues. The CDR3: CASRPDRFSYEQYF. Written as DNA, the CDR3 is TGTGCCAGCAGGCCGGACAGGTTCTCCTACGAGCAGTACTTC.

This clonotype was recorded a few times. The chain couples TRBV7-2 to TRBJ1-1; a possible D gene is TRBD1 (6 bases). The CDR3 is made up of 16 amino acids. V was trimmed by 1 base and J by 5 bases, leaving 17 bases between them. Germline CDR1 SGHTA, CDR2 FQGNSA. CDR3 sequence (DNA): TGTGCCAGCAGCTTAGGTATCTGGGGGGCGTGGACTGAAGCTTTCTTT. Amino acid sequence: CASSLGIWGAWTEAFF.

On this clonotype itself: A read error may account for a junction end that differs from germline. V usage is TRBV28 and J usage is TRBJ2-1; 9 nucleotides line up with TRBD2. Germline loops: CDR1 MDHEN, CDR2 SYDVKM. The CDR3 contains 14 residues. The CDR3 nucleotides read TGCGCCAGCGGGCGCGGTAGCGGGAGTAATGAGCAGTTCTTC. The encoded protein is CASGRGSGSNEQFF.

J is TRBJ2-3 and V is TRBV19; D remains unclear. The CDR3 extends over 14 amino acids. Trimming took 3 bases from V and 3 from J, leaving 10 bases between them. Germline V CDR1 and CDR2: LNHDA, SQIVND (reference sequence). In DNA, the CDR3 is TGTGCCAGTAGTATTTCTAGGGTTACAGATACGCAGTATTTT. Protein sequence: CASSISRVTDTQYF.

The CDR3 protein is CASSLAGSQNQPQHF. DNA for the CDR3: TGTGCCAGCAGCTTAGCGGGCTCCCAGAATCAGCCCCAGCATTTT. The V gene is TRBV7-8, the J gene TRBJ1-5; no clear D gene. Trimming cost V 0 bases and J 4 bases, with 10 bases left between them. CDR3 size: 15 residues. Germline-derived CDR1 and CDR2 are SGHVS and FQNEAQ.

V and J are TRBV28 and TRBJ1-5; 10 bases align to TRBD1. The CDR3 is made up of 20 amino acids. Trimming at V came to 6 bases and at J to 2 bases, leaving 19 bases not matched to a gene. CDR1 is MDHEN and CDR2 is SYDVKM in the germline V gene. CDR3 sequence reads: CASSDIEPTGGWGGNQPQHF. The CDR3 nucleotides are TGTGCCAGCAGCGACATCGAACCGACAGGGGGCTGGGGTGGCAATCAGCCCCAGCATTTT.

The chain recombines TRBV6-1 with TRBJ1-6; unclear D gene. V lost 5 bases and J 0 bases, leaving 17 bases between the germline ends. CDR3 length equals 18 residues. Germline lookup yields CDR1 MNHNS and CDR2 SASEGT. The CDR3 coding sequence is TGTGCCAGCAGTCCTGCTTTGCACCCGAGCTCCTATAATTCACCCCTCCACTTT. Its protein is CASSPALHPSSYNSPLHF.

V and J are TRBV12-3 or TRBV12-4 and TRBJ1-1; TRBD1 agrees at 9 bases. The CDR3 contains 13 residues. Unmatched junction bases numbered 3, after V lost 5 bases and J lost 5 bases. Written as DNA, the CDR3 is TGTGCCAGCAGTGACAGGGGGAGGACTGAAGCTTTCTTT. The encoded protein is CASSDRGRTEAFF.

V is TRBV6-2 or TRBV6-3 and J is TRBJ2-5; possibly TRBD1 or TRBD2 for D (6 bases each). Germline V CDR1 and CDR2: MNHEY, SVGEGT. The CDR3 runs to 14 residues. Trimming took off 8 bases at V and 4 bases at J, with 17 bases between the two ends. CDR3 amino acids: CASATGTEGETQYF. DNA for the CDR3: TGTGCCAGCGCTACAGGGACGGAGGGAGAGACCCAGTACTTC.